This T cell receptor (beta chain) was captured in a study of T cell responses to AZD1222 COVID-19 vaccine. Study-level background: Pooling covered second doses at about 4 or about 12 weeks.

Per the germline V gene, CDR1 is SQVTM and CDR2 is ANQGSEA. Trimming cost V 3 bases and J 0 bases, with 14 bases left between them. This CDR3 comprises 15 residues. Using immunoSEQ multiplex PCR, the repertoire was profiled, and TCRdb retains in-frame clones only, with some absent. The table lists 150,000 to 200,000 clones, approximately 91% of them singletons, with 1.5% to 2% in the top ten. Sequences were derived from peripheral blood, sampled on day 0 of AZD1222 vaccination. The receptor was derived from an adult in good health. V gene TRBV29-1 combines with J gene TRBJ1-1; D might be TRBD1 (5 bases). The CDR3 reads CSVEVPRGLNTEAFF. CDR3 sequence (DNA): TGCAGCGTTGAGGTCCCCCGGGGCTTGAACACTGAAGCTTTCTTT. Full variable domain (missing parts from reference TRBV29-1 and TRBJ1-1): SAVISQKPSRDICQRGTSLTIQCQVDSQVTMMFWYRQQPGQSLTLIATANQGSEATYESGFVIDKFPISRPNLTFSTLTVSNMSPEDSSIYLCSVEVPRGLNTEAFFGQGTRLTVV.